This passage covers 21 T cell receptor beta chains from one sample sequenced in a study of control samples from healthy donors and cancer patients. Here immunoSEQ multiplex PCR was the method, and the copy in TCRdb shows in-frame clones only, minus some. The sample data list under 200,000 clones. The source material was blood. These receptors were taken from a woman in her twenties or thirties in good health.

The rearrangement uses TRBV6-2 or TRBV6-3 and TRBJ2-7; D unclear. The CDR3 covers 11 residues. Between the trimmed V and J ends, which lost 5 bases and 1 base, there was a span of 3 bases. Per germline, CDR1 MNHEY and CDR2 SVGEGT. The DNA for the CDR3 is TGTGCCAGCAGTGGTTCCTACGAGCAGTACTTC. Translated, it gives CASSGSYEQYF.

The chain joins TRBV27 to TRBJ2-7, with TRBD2 matching over 10 bases. V gave up 6 bases and J gave up 2 bases; unmatched junction bases: 4. The germline V gene encodes CDR1 MNHEY and CDR2 SMNVEV (reference sequence). The CDR3 is 14 amino acids. CDR3 DNA sequence: TGTGCCAGCAGGGCTAGCGGGGGAACCTACGAGCAGTACTTC. Protein sequence: CASRASGGTYEQYF.

The chain recombines TRBV19 with TRBJ2-3, with D maybe TRBD2 (6 bases). Trimming removed 3 bases at V and 6 bases at J, with 13 bases between. Per germline, CDR1 LNHDA and CDR2 SQIVND (reference sequence). The CDR3 totals 14 residues. CDR3 nucleotide sequence: TGTGCCAGTAGTATTGGGTCGAGCGGGGATACGCAGTATTTT. Encoded protein: CASSIGSSGDTQYF.

This chain joins TRBV15 and TRBJ1-1; 12 positions match TRBD1. V was pared by 3 bases and J by 6 bases, with 8 bases of the junction left unmatched. In germline, CDR1 is LNHNV, CDR2 YYDKDF (reference sequence). This CDR3 spans 16 amino acids. The CDR3 bases are TGTGCCACCAGCAGGGGGGACAGGGGGCGATCCCCTGAAGCTTTCTTT. Amino acid sequence: CATSRGDRGRSPEAFF.

The rearrangement joins TRBV9 to TRBJ2-2; tentatively, D is TRBD2 (5 bases). The V gene lost 3 bases and the J gene lost 4 bases, with 10 bases spanning the gap. Germline CDR1 SGDLS, CDR2 YYNGEE. The CDR3 covers 14 residues. CDR3 sequence (DNA): TGTGCCAGCAGCGGAGGGATTTTCACCGGGGAGCTGTTTTTT. Translating it yields CASSGGIFTGELFF.

J is TRBJ1-1 and V is TRBV7-9; no clear D gene. Deletions cut 5 bases from V and 1 base from J, with 8 bases between. CDR3 length: 13 amino acids. In germline, CDR1 is SEHNR, CDR2 FQNEAQ (reference sequence). In DNA, the CDR3 is TGTGCCAGCAGCGCGGATTCGAACACTGAAGCTTTCTTT. It codes for CASSADSNTEAFF. The variable domain in full, completed from reference TRBV7-9 and TRBJ1-1, reads DTGVSQNPRHKITKRGQNVTFRCDPISEHNRLYWYRQTLGQGPEFLTYFQNEAQLEKSRLLSDRFSAERPKGSFSTLEIQRTEQGDSAMYLCASSADSNTEAFFGQGTRLTVV.

V is TRBV9 and J is TRBJ1-5; no definite D call. CDR1 SGDLS and CDR2 YYNGEE come from the germline V gene. The CDR3 is 13 amino acids. V lost 0 bases and J lost 2, with 3 bases in between. This CDR3 reads CASSVDGNQPQHF. CDR3 coding DNA: TGTGCCAGCAGCGTAGACGGCAATCAGCCCCAGCATTTT.

The chain has TRBV27 and TRBJ2-3; no clear D. CDR1 is MNHEY and CDR2 is SMNVEV in the germline V gene (reference sequence). The CDR3 is 13 residues long. Trimming took 0 bases from V and 3 from J, leaving 4 bases between them. CDR3 DNA sequence: TGTGCCAGCAGTTTATCGGGGACAGATACGCAGTATTTT. Its translation is CASSLSGTDTQYF.

The V and J genes are TRBV9 and TRBJ2-7; D tentatively fits TRBD1 or TRBD2 (5 bases each). V dropped 2 bases and J dropped 4 bases, with 10 bases sitting between them. The CDR3 covers 13 residues. CDR1 and CDR2 (germline): SGDLS, YYNGEE. CDR3 sequence reads: CASSVGGRYEQYF. The CDR3 nucleotides are TGTGCCAGCAGCGTTGGGGGTCGTTACGAGCAGTACTTC.

The V call is TRBV19, the J call TRBJ2-3; 13 bases align to TRBD2. V shed 5 bases and J 4 bases; nucleotides not matched to a gene: 6. Germline-derived CDR1 and CDR2 are LNHDA and SQIVND (reference sequence). This CDR3 is built from 16 residues. The CDR3 bases are TGTGCCAGTAGTCTCCGACTAGCGGGGGGTGCAGATACGCAGTATTTT. Encoded protein: CASSLRLAGGADTQYF. Based on the CDR3 plus reference TRBV19 and TRBJ2-3, the full variable domain is DGGITQSPKYLFRKEGQNVTLSCEQNLNHDAMYWYRQDPGQGLRLIYYSQIVNDFQKGDIAEGYSVSREKKESFPLTVTSAQKNPTAFYLCASSLRLAGGADTQYFGPGTRLTVL.

This chain links TRBV7-6 with TRBJ2-3, with D tentatively TRBD2 (5 bases). The germline V gene has CDR1 SGHVS and CDR2 FNYEAQ. The CDR3 contains 16 residues. V lost 5 bases and J lost 0, with 15 bases in between. The CDR3 region has the DNA TGTGCCAGCAGCCCTGGACTCCCCTCTAGCACAGATACGCAGTATTTT. Protein sequence: CASSPGLPSSTDTQYF. The whole variable domain, filled in from reference TRBV7-6 and TRBJ2-3, reads GAGVSQSPRYKVTKRGQDVALRCDPISGHVSLYWYRQALGQGPEFLTYFNYEAQQDKSGLPNDRFSAERPEGSISTLTIQRTEQRDSAMYRCASSPGLPSSTDTQYFGPGTRLTVL.

This chain joins TRBV18 and TRBJ1-5, with TRBD1 identical over 11 bases. V was pared by 2 bases and J by 5 bases, with 2 bases of the junction left unmatched. CDR3 length equals 15 residues. Per the germline V gene, CDR1 is KGHSH and CDR2 is LQKENI. This chain's CDR3 is CASSPRGQGDQPQHF. In DNA, the CDR3 is TGTGCCAGCTCACCAAGGGGACAGGGGGATCAGCCCCAGCATTTT.

V usage is TRBV29-1 and J usage is TRBJ2-1; 7 nucleotides agree with TRBD1. V was pared by 4 bases and J by 3 bases, with 6 bases of the junction left unmatched. Germline values: CDR1 SQVTM, CDR2 ANQGSEA. The CDR3 length is 14 residues. In nucleotides, the CDR3 is TGCAGCGTTGCGAGGACAGGAGACTACAATGAGCAGTTCTTC. This gives the protein CSVARTGDYNEQFF.

V and J are TRBV12-3 or TRBV12-4 and TRBJ1-1; D is unclear. Trimming left V 3 bases short and J 8 bases short, with 13 bases between. There are 13 residues in the CDR3. The DNA of the CDR3 is TGTGCCAGCAGTTTTGGGCCAAGGGCCGAAGCTTTCTTT. Translation gives CASSFGPRAEAFF.

J is TRBJ1-5 and V is TRBV24-1; D is unclear. The CDR3 contains 12 residues. V dropped 9 bases and J dropped 1 base, with 6 bases sitting between them. Germline lookup yields CDR1 KGHDR and CDR2 SFDVKD. CDR3 amino acids: CATGDSNQPQHF. CDR3 coding DNA: TGTGCCACCGGAGACAGCAATCAGCCCCAGCATTTT.

The rearrangement uses TRBV15 and TRBJ1-5, with a weak D call TRBD1 (5 bases). V lost 0 bases and J 3 bases, leaving 15 bases between the germline ends. The CDR3 sequence is 17 residues long. The germline V gene has CDR1 LNHNV and CDR2 YYDKDF (reference sequence). This CDR3 reads CATSRELGGGDNQPQHF. CDR3 bases: TGTGCCACCAGCAGAGAATTGGGTGGGGGTGACAATCAGCCCCAGCATTTT.

The chain employs TRBV6-6 and TRBJ1-6; a possible D gene is TRBD1 (6 bases). CDR3 size: 17 residues. Between the trimmed V and J ends, which lost 5 bases and 0 bases, there was a span of 14 bases. Germline CDR1 is MNHNY and CDR2 is SVGAGI (reference sequence). CDR3 sequence reads: CASSLNGGGSYNSPLHF. In DNA, the CDR3 is TGTGCCAGCAGTCTTAACGGAGGGGGCTCCTATAATTCACCCCTCCACTTT.

The CDR3 sequence is CASRNTETQYF. In nucleotides, the CDR3 is TGTGCCAGCAGGAACACAGAGACCCAGTACTTC. The chain is built from TRBV6-4 and TRBJ2-5; D gene ambiguous. The CDR3 has 11 residues. Germline values: CDR1 MRHNA, CDR2 SNTAGT. Trimming took off 6 bases at V and 4 bases at J, with 6 bases between the two ends.

The CDR3, as DNA: TGTGCCACCAGTGATTATTACGGAATCCCAAAGGTCGGTAATTCACCCCTCCACTTT. This encodes CATSDYYGIPKVGNSPLHF. This sequence joins TRBV24-1 and TRBJ1-6, with D unresolved. This CDR3 has 19 residues. V lost 2 bases and J lost 6, with 22 bases in between. Germline V gene data show CDR1 as KGHDR and CDR2 as SFDVKD.

CDR3 nucleotides: TGTGCCAGCATCCTTACCGGGACAATCAATGGTGGCTACACCTTC. This translates into CASILTGTINGGYTF. The V gene is TRBV6-1, the J gene TRBJ1-2; D may be TRBD1 (6 bases). Germline CDR1 and CDR2: MNHNS and SASEGT. The CDR3 totals 15 residues. Trimming took off 7 bases at V and 7 bases at J, with 22 bases between the two ends.

The gene calls are TRBV2 and TRBJ1-5; the D is unclear. Germline-derived CDR1 and CDR2 are SNHLY and FYNNEI. This CDR3 spans 15 amino acids. V dropped 1 base and J dropped 3 bases, with 10 bases sitting between them. The CDR3 is CASSEEEAANQPQHF. DNA for the CDR3: TGTGCCAGCAGTGAAGAGGAGGCGGCCAATCAGCCCCAGCATTTT.